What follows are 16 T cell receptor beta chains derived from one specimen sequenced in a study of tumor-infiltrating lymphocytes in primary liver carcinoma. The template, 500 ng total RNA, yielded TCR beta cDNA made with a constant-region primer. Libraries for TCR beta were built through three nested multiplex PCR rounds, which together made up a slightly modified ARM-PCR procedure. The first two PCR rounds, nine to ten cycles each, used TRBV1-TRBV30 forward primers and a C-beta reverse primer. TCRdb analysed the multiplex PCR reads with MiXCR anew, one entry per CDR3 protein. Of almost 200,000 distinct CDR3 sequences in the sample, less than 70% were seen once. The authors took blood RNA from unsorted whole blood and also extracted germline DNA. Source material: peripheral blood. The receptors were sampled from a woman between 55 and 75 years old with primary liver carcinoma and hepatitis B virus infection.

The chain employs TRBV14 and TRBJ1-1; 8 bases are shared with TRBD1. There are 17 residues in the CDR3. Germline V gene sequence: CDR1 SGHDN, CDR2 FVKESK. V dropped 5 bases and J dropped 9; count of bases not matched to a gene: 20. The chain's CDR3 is CASSSNRLSRGQEKAFF. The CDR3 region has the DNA TGTGCCAGCAGCTCCAACCGACTGAGCAGGGGGCAAGAGAAAGCTTTCTTT.

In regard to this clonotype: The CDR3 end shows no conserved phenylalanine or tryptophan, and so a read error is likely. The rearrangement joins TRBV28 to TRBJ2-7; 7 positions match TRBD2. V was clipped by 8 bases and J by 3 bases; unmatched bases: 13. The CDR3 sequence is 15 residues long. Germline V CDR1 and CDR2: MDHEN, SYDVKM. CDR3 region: CASGHAGVGGYEQYL. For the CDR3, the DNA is TGTGCCAGCGGACATGCGGGAGTCGGAGGCTACGAGCAGTACCTC.

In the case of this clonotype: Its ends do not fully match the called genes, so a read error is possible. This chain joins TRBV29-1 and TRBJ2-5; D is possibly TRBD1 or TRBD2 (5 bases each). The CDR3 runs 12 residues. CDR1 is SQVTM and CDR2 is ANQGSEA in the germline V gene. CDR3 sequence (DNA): TGCGGCGTTGATAGAGGGGAGGAGACCCAGTACTTC. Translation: CGVDRGEETQYF.

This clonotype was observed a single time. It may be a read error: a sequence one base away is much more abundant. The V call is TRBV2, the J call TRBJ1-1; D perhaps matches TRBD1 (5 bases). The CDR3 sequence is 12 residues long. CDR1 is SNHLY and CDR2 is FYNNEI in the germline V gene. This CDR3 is CVSTRDGTEAFF. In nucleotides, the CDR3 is TGTGTCAGCACGCGGGACGGCACTGAAGCTTTCTTT.

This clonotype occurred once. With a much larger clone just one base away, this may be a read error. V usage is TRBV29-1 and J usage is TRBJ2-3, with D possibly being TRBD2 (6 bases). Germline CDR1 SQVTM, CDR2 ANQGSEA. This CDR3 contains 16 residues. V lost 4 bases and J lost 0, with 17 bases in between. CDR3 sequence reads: CSVVGSVGGSTDTQYF. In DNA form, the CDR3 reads TGCAGCGTTGTGGGGTCAGTGGGAGGAAGCACAGATACGCAGTATTTT.

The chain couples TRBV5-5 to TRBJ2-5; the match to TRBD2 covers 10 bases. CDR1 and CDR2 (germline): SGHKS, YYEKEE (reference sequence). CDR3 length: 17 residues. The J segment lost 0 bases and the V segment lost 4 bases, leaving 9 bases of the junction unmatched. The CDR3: CASSLWTSGGYQETQYF. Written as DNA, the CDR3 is TGTGCCAGCAGCCTATGGACTAGCGGAGGGTACCAAGAGACCCAGTACTTC.

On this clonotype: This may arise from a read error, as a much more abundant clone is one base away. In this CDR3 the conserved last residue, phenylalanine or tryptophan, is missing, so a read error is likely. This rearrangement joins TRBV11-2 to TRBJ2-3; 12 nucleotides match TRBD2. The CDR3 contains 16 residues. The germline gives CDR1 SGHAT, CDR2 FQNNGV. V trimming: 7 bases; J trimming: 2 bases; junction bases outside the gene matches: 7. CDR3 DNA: TGTGCCAGCAACTCTGGACTAGCGGGGCACACAGATACGCAGTATCTT. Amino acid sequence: CASNSGLAGHTDTQYL.

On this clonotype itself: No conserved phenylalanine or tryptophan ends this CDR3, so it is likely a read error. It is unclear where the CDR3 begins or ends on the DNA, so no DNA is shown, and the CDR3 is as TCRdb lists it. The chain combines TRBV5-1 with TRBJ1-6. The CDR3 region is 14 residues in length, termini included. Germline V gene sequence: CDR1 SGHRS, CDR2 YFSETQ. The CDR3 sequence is CASRWASDNSPLNS.

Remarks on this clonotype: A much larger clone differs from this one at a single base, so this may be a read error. This CDR3 reads CASSEGSHSWANVLTF. CDR3 nucleotide sequence: TGTGCCAGCAGTGAGGGCAGTCACTCTTGGGCCAACGTCCTGACTTTC. This chain connects TRBV6-1 to TRBJ2-6, with D unresolved. The CDR3 runs to 16 residues. Germline CDR1 is MNHNS and CDR2 is SASEGT.

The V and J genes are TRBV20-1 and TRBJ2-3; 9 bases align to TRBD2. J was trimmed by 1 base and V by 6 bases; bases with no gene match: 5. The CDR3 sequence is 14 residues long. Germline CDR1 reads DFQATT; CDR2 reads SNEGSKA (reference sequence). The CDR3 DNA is TGCAGTGCACCTAGCGGGACCCGCACAGATACGCAGTATTTT. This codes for CSAPSGTRTDTQYF.

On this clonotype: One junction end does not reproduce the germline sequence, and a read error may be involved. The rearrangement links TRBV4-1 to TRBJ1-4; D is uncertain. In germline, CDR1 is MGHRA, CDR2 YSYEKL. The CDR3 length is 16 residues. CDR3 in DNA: TGCGCCAGCAGCCAACTACCACATGACCGGGATGAAAAACAGTTTTTT. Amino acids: CASSQLPHDRDEKQFF.

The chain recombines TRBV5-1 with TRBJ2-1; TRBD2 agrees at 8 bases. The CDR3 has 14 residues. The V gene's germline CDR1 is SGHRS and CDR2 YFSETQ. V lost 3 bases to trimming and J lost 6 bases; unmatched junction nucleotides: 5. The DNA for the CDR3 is TGCGCCAGCAGCTCCGGGCTAGCGGGCAATGAGCAGTTCTTC. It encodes CASSSGLAGNEQFF.

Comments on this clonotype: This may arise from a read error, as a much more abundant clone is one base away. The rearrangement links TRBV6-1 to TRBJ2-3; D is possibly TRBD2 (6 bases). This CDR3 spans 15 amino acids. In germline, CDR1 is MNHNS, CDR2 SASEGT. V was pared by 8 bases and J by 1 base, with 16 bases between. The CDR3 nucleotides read TGTGCCAGCCGGTCTAGCGAGAAGGGCACAGATACGCAGTATTTT. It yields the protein CASRSSEKGTDTQYF.

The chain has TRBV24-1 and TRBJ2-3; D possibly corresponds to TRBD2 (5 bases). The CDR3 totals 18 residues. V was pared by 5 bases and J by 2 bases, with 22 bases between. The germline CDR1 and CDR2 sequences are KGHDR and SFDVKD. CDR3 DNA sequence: TGTGCCACCAGTGGGTCGGCGGGCTGCCGTCTTAACACAGATACGCAGTATTTT. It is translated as CATSGSAGCRLNTDTQYF.

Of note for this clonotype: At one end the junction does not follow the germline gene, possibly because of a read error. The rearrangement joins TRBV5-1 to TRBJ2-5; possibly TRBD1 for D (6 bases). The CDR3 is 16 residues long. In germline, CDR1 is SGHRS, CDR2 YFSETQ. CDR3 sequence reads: CANSLNLQGPQETQYF. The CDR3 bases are TGCGCCAACAGCTTGAACTTACAGGGCCCCCAAGAGACCCAGTACTTC.

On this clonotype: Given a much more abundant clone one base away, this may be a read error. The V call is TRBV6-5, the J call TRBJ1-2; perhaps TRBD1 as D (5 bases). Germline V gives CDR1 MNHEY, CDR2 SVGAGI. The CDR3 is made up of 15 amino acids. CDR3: CASSYSRAAVNGYAF. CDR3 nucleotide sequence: TGTGCCAGCAGTTACTCCAGGGCCGCCGTGAACGGCTACGCCTTC.